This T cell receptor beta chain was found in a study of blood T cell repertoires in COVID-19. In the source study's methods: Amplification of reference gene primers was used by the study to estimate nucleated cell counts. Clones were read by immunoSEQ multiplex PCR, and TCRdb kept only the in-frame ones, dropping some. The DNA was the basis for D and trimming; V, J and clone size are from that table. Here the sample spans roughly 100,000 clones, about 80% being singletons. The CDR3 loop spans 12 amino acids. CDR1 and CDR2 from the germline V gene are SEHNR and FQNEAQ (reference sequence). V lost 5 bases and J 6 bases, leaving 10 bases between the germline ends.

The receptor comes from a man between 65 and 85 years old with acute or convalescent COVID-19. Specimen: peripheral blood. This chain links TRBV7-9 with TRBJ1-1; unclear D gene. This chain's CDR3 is CASSPSSSEAFF. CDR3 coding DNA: TGTGCCAGCAGCCCTAGCTCCTCTGAAGCTTTCTTT.